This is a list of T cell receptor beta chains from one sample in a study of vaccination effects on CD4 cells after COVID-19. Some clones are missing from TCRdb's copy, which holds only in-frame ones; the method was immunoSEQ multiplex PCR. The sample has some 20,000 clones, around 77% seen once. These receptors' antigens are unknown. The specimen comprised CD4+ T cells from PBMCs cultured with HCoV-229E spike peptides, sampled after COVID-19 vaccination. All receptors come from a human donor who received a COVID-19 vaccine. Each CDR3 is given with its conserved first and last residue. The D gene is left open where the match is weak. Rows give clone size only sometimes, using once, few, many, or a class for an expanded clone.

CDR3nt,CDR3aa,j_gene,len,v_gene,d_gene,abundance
TGTGCCAGCAGCTCGCCGACAGGGGCCGAGCAGTACTTC,CASSSPTGAEQYF,TRBJ2-7,13,TRBV5-5,TRBD1,-
TGTGCCAGCAGGGGACACGAGAACACCGGGGAGCTGTTTTTT,CASRGHENTGELFF,TRBJ2-2,14,TRBV6-5,-,few
TGTGCCAGTAGTTACCTACAGGGGAACGCTGAAGCTTTCTTT,CASSYLQGNAEAFF,TRBJ1-1,14,TRBV19,TRBD1,-
TGTGCCAGCCATAAGAGGGGGGGGACTGAAGCTTTCTTT,CASHKRGGTEAFF,TRBJ1-1,13,TRBV12-3/TRBV12-4,-,few
TGTGCCAGCGGAGAGGGAGGAACTAATGAAAAACTGTTTTTT,CASGEGGTNEKLFF,TRBJ1-4,14,TRBV25-1,-,-
TGTGCCAGCAGTGATTTAGGAGGGAGGATACAGCCCCAGCATTTT,CASSDLGGRIQPQHF,TRBJ1-5,15,TRBV6-1,-,-
TGTGCCAGCAGCTTAGGGACTAGCGGGACCGGGGAGCTGTTTTTT,CASSLGTSGTGELFF,TRBJ2-2,15,TRBV7-2,TRBD2,few
TGTGCGACAGGGGATTCCTACGAGCAGTACTTC,CATGDSYEQYF,TRBJ2-7,11,TRBV24-1,TRBD1,-
TGTGCCAGCAAACTATACGTCTACAATGAGCAGTTCTTC,CASKLYVYNEQFF,TRBJ2-1,13,TRBV2,-,-
TGTGCCAGCAGCCTACGGAGTGGGGCGGGAAGCTCCTACGAGCAGTACTTC,CASSLRSGAGSSYEQYF,TRBJ2-7,17,TRBV7-6,-,-
TGCGCCAGCACCGTGACGAGCTCCTACGAGCAGTACTTC,CASTVTSSYEQYF,TRBJ2-7,13,TRBV10-2,-,-
TGTGCCTGGAGTTCGTTTTTCAGGGAGGATCCTGGCTACACCTTC,CAWSSFFREDPGYTF,TRBJ1-2,15,TRBV30,-,few
TGTGCCAGCAGCAGTATAGGGAACACTGAAGCTTTCTTT,CASSSIGNTEAFF,TRBJ1-1,13,TRBV7-9,-,-
TGTGCCAGCAAAGAGGGAACCCAGGGTAACTATGGCTACACCTTC,CASKEGTQGNYGYTF,TRBJ1-2,15,TRBV6-5,-,few
TGCGCCAGCAGCCAAACAGGGACAGTTCTCTATGGCTACACCTTC,CASSQTGTVLYGYTF,TRBJ1-2,15,TRBV4-1,TRBD1,-
TGTGCCAGCAGCGTCAATTCACCCCTCCACTTT,CASSVNSPLHF,TRBJ1-6,11,TRBV11-2,-,-
TGTGCCAGCAGCCTCGGGACTCAGAACACTGAAGCTTTCTTT,CASSLGTQNTEAFF,TRBJ1-1,14,TRBV3-1/TRBV3-2,-,-
TGTGCCTGGAGTGTACTCCCCGGGGATGACTACGAGCAGTACTTC,CAWSVLPGDDYEQYF,TRBJ2-7,15,TRBV30,-,-
TGTGCCATCAGTGAGTCCACCGGACTAGCGGACGGGGACTACGAGCAGTACTTC,CAISESTGLADGDYEQYF,TRBJ2-7,18,TRBV10-3,TRBD2,-
TGCGCCAGCAGCTCCCCTGAGGTGGTCGAGCAGTACTTC,CASSSPEVVEQYF,TRBJ2-7,13,TRBV5-1,-,-
TGTGCCACCGCCGGGACCGGAGGCACCGGGGAGCTGTTTTTT,CATAGTGGTGELFF,TRBJ2-2,14,TRBV24-1,-,-
TGTGCCAGCAGCCAAGTCGTATACGAGCAGTACTTC,CASSQVVYEQYF,TRBJ2-7,12,TRBV3-1/TRBV3-2,-,few
TGTGCCAGCAGCCAAAGGGCGGGACGTCCCAATCAGCCCCAGCATTTT,CASSQRAGRPNQPQHF,TRBJ1-5,16,TRBV4-2,-,once
TGCAGCGTTGATTTAGGCGTAGATACGCAGTATTTT,CSVDLGVDTQYF,TRBJ2-3,12,TRBV29-1,-,-
TGTGCCAGTAGTGACCTCCCCTTGGGACAGGAAGCTTTCTTT,CASSDLPLGQEAFF,TRBJ1-1,14,TRBV19,TRBD1,-
TGCGCCAGCACCAGGGCGGGAGCTGGGGCCAACGTCCTGACTTTC,CASTRAGAGANVLTF,TRBJ2-6,15,TRBV5-1,TRBD2,-
TGTGCCAGCGGACGACTCTTCCAGAATGAGCAGTTCTTC,CASGRLFQNEQFF,TRBJ2-1,13,TRBV6-5,-,-
TGTGCCAGCAGCTTGGTTCTGCACGGGGAGCTGTTTTTT,CASSLVLHGELFF,TRBJ2-2,13,TRBV11-2,-,-
TGCAGCGGAGATCGAAGAACTGAAGCTTTCTTT,CSGDRRTEAFF,TRBJ1-1,11,TRBV29-1,-,few
TGCAGCGCCCAGGGACAGGTGGAGACCCAGTACTTC,CSAQGQVETQYF,TRBJ2-5,12,TRBV29-1,TRBD1,-
TGTGCCAGCAGCTTATGGCCAGGGGATTTGGTTAGCGGCTACGAGCAGTACTTC,CASSLWPGDLVSGYEQYF,TRBJ2-7,18,TRBV7-9,-,-
TGTGCCAGCAGTGATCCGGGTTCTCCAATGAACACTGAAGCTTTCTTT,CASSDPGSPMNTEAFF,TRBJ1-1,16,TRBV6-1,-,-
TGTGCCAGCAGCTTGGAAGGGACTTCCTACGAGCAGTACTTC,CASSLEGTSYEQYF,TRBJ2-7,14,TRBV5-4,-,medium-sized
TGTGCCAGCAGCGTAGTCGACGACTCCCACGGCGAGCAGTACTTC,CASSVVDDSHGEQYF,TRBJ2-7,15,TRBV9,-,few
TGTGCCAGCGCATTGAGCGGGAGGCTTGGGGAGACCCAGTACTTC,CASALSGRLGETQYF,TRBJ2-5,15,TRBV5-4,TRBD2,-
TGCAGTGCTAGTATGCCAGGGGGCAATGAAAAACTGTTTTTT,CSASMPGGNEKLFF,TRBJ1-4,14,TRBV20-1,TRBD1,-
TGTGCCAGCAGCTTGGGTGTCGGATTCACAGATACGCAGTATTTT,CASSLGVGFTDTQYF,TRBJ2-3,15,TRBV5-4,-,-
TGTGCCAGTAGTACCCGCACAGATACGCAGTATTTT,CASSTRTDTQYF,TRBJ2-3,12,TRBV19,-,-
TGCGCCAGCAGCTCCCACGGGCCCAACTATGGCTACACCTTC,CASSSHGPNYGYTF,TRBJ1-2,14,TRBV5-1,-,few
TGCGCCAGCAGCGAATGGGTAGCGGGAGGGGCTTACGAGCAGTACTTC,CASSEWVAGGAYEQYF,TRBJ2-7,16,TRBV10-2,TRBD2,-
TGTGCCAGCCGGCCCGGGACAGACACTGAAAAACTGTTTTTT,CASRPGTDTEKLFF,TRBJ1-4,14,TRBV7-9,TRBD1,once
TGTGCCAGCAGTTTATTATCCACCTTGGCCACAGATACGCAGTATTTT,CASSLLSTLATDTQYF,TRBJ2-3,16,TRBV27,-,-
TGCGCCAGCAGTATGGAAAAGAGCTATGGCTACACCTTC,CASSMEKSYGYTF,TRBJ1-2,13,TRBV5-1,-,-
TGTGCCAGCAGGGGAATAGCGCGGGATACGCAGTATTTT,CASRGIARDTQYF,TRBJ2-3,13,TRBV12-3/TRBV12-4,-,-
TGTGCCAGCCGGGAGACCCAGTACTTC,CASRETQYF,TRBJ2-5,9,TRBV19,-,few
TGTGCCAGCAGTTACTCCCCAGGGAACACTGAAGCTTTCTTT,CASSYSPGNTEAFF,TRBJ1-1,14,TRBV6-5,-,once
TGTGCCGGAGGACAGGGGGTGTACAATGAGCAGTTCTTC,CAGGQGVYNEQFF,TRBJ2-1,13,TRBV2,TRBD1,-
TGTGCCAGCAGCTTCCCGGGTGAGCAGTTCTTC,CASSFPGEQFF,TRBJ2-1,11,TRBV7-9,-,-
TGTGCCAGCAGCACGATACCTAGCGGGAGTAGGCAAGAGACCCAGTACTTC,CASSTIPSGSRQETQYF,TRBJ2-5,17,TRBV21-1,-,-
TGTGCCAGCAGTTTTATGTGGGAGCAGTTCTTC,CASSFMWEQFF,TRBJ2-1,11,TRBV12-3/TRBV12-4,-,-
TGTGCCAGCAGAGCTTTATTCAGGGATGAGGGCTACACCTTC,CASRALFRDEGYTF,TRBJ1-2,14,TRBV3-1/TRBV3-2,-,-